The rows below give T cell receptor beta chains drawn from one sample of a study of blood T cell repertoires in COVID-19. Measured with immunoSEQ multiplex PCR; TCRdb has only the in-frame clones, and not every one. This sample carries some 270,000 clones, approximately 86% of them seen once, and the ten largest clones take roughly 0.87%. Sequenced input: peripheral blood. These TCRs come from a human donor with COVID-19, enrolled during active disease. The donor label of this sample is uncertain. Both conserved end residues are part of each CDR3. The D gene is left open where the match is weak. Expanded clones are given a class, and other clones once, few, many or no size at all.

TRBJ1-6	once	TRBD1	TRBV9	CASSVGGGGYGSPLHF	TGTGCCAGCAGCGTAGGCGGAGGGGGCTACGGTTCACCCCTCCACTTT
TRBJ1-1	-	-	TRBV25-1	CASMGAPNTEAFF	TGTGCCAGCATGGGCGCCCCGAACACTGAAGCTTTCTTT
TRBJ1-1	-	TRBD1	TRBV29-1	CSVFTGGSTEAFF	TGCAGCGTCTTCACAGGGGGAAGCACTGAAGCTTTCTTT
TRBJ1-5	-	-	TRBV27	CASSRGASNQPQHF	TGTGCCAGCAGCCGGGGGGCCAGCAATCAGCCCCAGCATTTT
TRBJ1-6	-	-	TRBV19	CASSINRASSYNSPLHF	TGTGCCAGTAGTATCAACAGGGCGAGCTCCTATAATTCACCCCTCCACTTT
TRBJ1-6	-	-	TRBV12-3/TRBV12-4	CASSGQDNSPLHF	TGTGCCAGCAGTGGGCAGGATAATTCACCCCTCCACTTT
TRBJ1-6	-	-	TRBV18	CASSPSSGADSPLHF	TGTGCCAGCTCACCATCCTCAGGGGCGGATTCACCCCTCCACTTT
TRBJ2-7	-	-	TRBV10-3	CAITDVGAVSPYEQYF	TGTGCCATCACCGATGTGGGAGCGGTGTCTCCCTACGAGCAGTACTTC
TRBJ2-3	-	-	TRBV5-1	CASSPSRRDHLSTDTQYF	TGCGCCAGTTCCCCCTCTAGGCGGGACCACCTCAGCACAGATACGCAGTATTTT
TRBJ1-1	-	-	TRBV3-1/TRBV3-2	CASSPHRTSETEAFF	TGTGCCAGCAGCCCACACAGGACCAGCGAGACTGAAGCTTTCTTT
TRBJ2-3	-	-	TRBV4-3	CASSQGRGVSDTQYF	TGCGCCAGCAGCCAAGGTCGGGGTGTCTCAGATACGCAGTATTTT
TRBJ1-1	few	-	TRBV18	CASSPPAREEAFF	TGTGCCAGCTCACCACCGGCCCGGGAGGAAGCTTTCTTT
TRBJ1-6	-	TRBD1	TRBV4-3	CASSQSGTGNSPLHF	TGCGCCAGCAGCCAATCCGGGACAGGGAATTCACCCCTCCACTTT
TRBJ1-1	once	-	TRBV7-2	CASSQQRALNTEAFF	TGTGCCAGCAGCCAACAGAGAGCTCTGAACACTGAAGCTTTCTTT
TRBJ2-7	-	-	TRBV11-2	CASSLTTGARDEQYF	TGTGCCAGCAGCTTAACTACGGGTGCGCGGGACGAGCAGTACTTC
TRBJ1-4	-	TRBD1	TRBV19	CASSIVTGGSGKLFF	TGTGCCAGTAGTATAGTCACAGGGGGTAGCGGAAAACTGTTTTTT
TRBJ1-6	once	TRBD1	TRBV2	CASRAGTGFYNSPLHF	TGTGCCAGCAGAGCCGGGACAGGCTTCTATAATTCACCCCTCCACTTT
TRBJ1-3	-	TRBD1	TRBV5-1	CASSPIDRAAGGNTIYF	TGCGCCAGCAGCCCAATAGACAGGGCCGCTGGTGGAAACACCATATATTTT
TRBJ2-5	once	TRBD1	TRBV19	CASSIYRTGSQETQYF	TGTGCCAGTAGTATATATAGGACAGGGAGCCAAGAGACCCAGTACTTC
TRBJ2-3	few	-	TRBV12-2	CASRQALAGGPDTQYF	TGTGCAAGTCGCCAGGCCCTAGCGGGAGGGCCAGATACGCAGTATTTT
TRBJ1-1	-	-	TRBV20-1	CSASTGGGNTEAFF	TGCAGTGCTAGTACGGGAGGGGGGAACACTGAAGCTTTCTTT
TRBJ2-4	once	-	TRBV28	CASSSPEGGWAKNIQYF	TGTGCCAGCAGTTCGCCCGAGGGTGGGTGGGCCAAAAACATTCAGTACTTC
TRBJ1-4	-	TRBD1	TRBV5-5	CASSLGQGREKLFF	TGTGCCAGCAGCTTGGGACAGGGTAGGGAAAAACTGTTTTTT
TRBJ2-5	-	-	TRBV19	CASSISLARETQYF	TGTGCCAGTAGTATTAGCCTAGCGCGAGAGACCCAGTACTTC
TRBJ1-5	-	-	TRBV5-8	CASSLDIGGANQPQHF	TGTGCCAGCAGCTTGGATATAGGGGGGGCCAATCAGCCCCAGCATTTT
TRBJ2-5	-	-	TRBV3-1/TRBV3-2	CASSRDRQETQYF	TGTGCCAGCAGCCGCGACAGGCAAGAGACCCAGTACTTC
TRBJ2-3	-	TRBD1	TRBV2	CASRRTGGADTQYF	TGTGCCAGCAGAAGGACAGGGGGTGCAGATACGCAGTATTTT
TRBJ1-3	-	TRBD1	TRBV5-4	CASSLDRGASGNTIYF	TGTGCCAGCAGCTTGGACAGGGGAGCCTCTGGAAACACCATATATTTT
TRBJ1-6	-	-	TRBV28	CASFGGAGNSPLHF	TGTGCCAGCTTCGGGGGGGCAGGGAATTCACCCCTCCACTTT
TRBJ1-2	-	TRBD1	TRBV3-1/TRBV3-2	CASSPDREGYTF	TGTGCCAGCAGCCCCGACAGGGAGGGCTACACCTTC
TRBJ1-1	-	TRBD1	TRBV9	CASSVGQGVEDTEAFF	TGTGCCAGCAGCGTAGGACAGGGGGTAGAAGACACTGAAGCTTTCTTT